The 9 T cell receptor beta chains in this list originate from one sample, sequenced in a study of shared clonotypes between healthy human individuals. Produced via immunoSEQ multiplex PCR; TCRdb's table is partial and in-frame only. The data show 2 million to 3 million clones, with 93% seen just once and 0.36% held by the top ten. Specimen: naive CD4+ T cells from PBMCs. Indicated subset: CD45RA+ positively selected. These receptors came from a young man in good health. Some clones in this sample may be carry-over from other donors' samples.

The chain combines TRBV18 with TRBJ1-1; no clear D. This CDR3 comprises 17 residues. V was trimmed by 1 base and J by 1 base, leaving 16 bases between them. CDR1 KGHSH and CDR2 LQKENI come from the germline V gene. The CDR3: CASSPQRQGSGNTEAFF. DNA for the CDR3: TGTGCCAGCTCACCACAGCGGCAAGGGAGCGGGAACACTGAAGCTTTCTTT.

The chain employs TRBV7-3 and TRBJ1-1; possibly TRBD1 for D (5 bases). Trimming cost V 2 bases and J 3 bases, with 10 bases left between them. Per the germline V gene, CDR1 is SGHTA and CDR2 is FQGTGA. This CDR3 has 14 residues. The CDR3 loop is CASSLSGAYTEAFF. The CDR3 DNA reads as TGTGCCAGCAGCTTATCTGGGGCATACACTGAAGCTTTCTTT.

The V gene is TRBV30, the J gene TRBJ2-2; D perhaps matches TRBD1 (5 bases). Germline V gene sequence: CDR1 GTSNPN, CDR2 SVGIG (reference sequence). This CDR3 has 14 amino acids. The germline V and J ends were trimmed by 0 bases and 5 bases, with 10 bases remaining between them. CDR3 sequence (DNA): TGTGCCTGGAGTGTAACAGGAAGGACCGGGGAGCTGTTTTTT. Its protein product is CAWSVTGRTGELFF.

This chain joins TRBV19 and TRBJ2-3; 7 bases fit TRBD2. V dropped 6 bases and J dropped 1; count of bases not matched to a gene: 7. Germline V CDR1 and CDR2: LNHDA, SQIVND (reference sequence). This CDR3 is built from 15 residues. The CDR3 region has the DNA TGTGCCAGTAGAGGGAGGGGTGAAGGCACAGATACGCAGTATTTT. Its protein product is CASRGRGEGTDTQYF.

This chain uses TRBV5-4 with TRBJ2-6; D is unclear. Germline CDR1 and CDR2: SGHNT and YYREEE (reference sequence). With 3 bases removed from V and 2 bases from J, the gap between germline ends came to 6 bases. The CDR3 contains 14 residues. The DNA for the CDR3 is TGTGCCAGCAGCTCATTCACTGGGGCCAACGTCCTGACTTTC. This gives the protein CASSSFTGANVLTF.

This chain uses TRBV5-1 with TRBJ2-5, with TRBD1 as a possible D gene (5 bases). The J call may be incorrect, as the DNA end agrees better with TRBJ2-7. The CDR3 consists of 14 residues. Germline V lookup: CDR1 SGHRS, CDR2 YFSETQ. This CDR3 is CASTETGWGSEQYF. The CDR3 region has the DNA TGCGCCAGCACGGAAACAGGTTGGGGTTCCGAGCAGTACTTC.

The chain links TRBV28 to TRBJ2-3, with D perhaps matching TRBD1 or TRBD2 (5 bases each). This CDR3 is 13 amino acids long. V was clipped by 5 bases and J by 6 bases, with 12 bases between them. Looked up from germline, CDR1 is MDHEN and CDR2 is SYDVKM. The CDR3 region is CASSNIGTDTQYF. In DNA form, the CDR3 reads TGTGCCAGCAGTAACATCGGGACGGATACGCAGTATTTT.

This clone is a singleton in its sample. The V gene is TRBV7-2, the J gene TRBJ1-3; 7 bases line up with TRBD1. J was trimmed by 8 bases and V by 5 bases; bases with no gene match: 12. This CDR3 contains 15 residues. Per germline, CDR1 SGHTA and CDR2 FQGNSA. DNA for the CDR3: TGTGCCAGCAGCCCCTGGGGGACAGAAGGAGACACCATATATTTT. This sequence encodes CASSPWGTEGDTIYF.

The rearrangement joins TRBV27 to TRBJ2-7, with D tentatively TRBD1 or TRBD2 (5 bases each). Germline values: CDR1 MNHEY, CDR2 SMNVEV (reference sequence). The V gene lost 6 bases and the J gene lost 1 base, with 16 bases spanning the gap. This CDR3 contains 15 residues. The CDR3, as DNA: TGTGCCAGCAGAGAGCAGGGTTCGGGATCCTACGAGCAGTACTTC. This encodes CASREQGSGSYEQYF.